Below are 24 T cell receptor beta chains sequenced from a single sample in a study of human thymus T cells. The method was immunoSEQ multiplex PCR; TCRdb's version includes in-frame clones alone and lacks a portion of them. The table lists 60,000 to 75,000 clones, about 95% of them singletons. Resections from corrective heart surgery provided thymus tissue. The sequencing input was thymus tissue. The source is a girl under three years old with a congenital heart defect but otherwise immunologically healthy.

The chain combines TRBV4-2 with TRBJ2-5, with 11 nucleotides matching TRBD1. The CDR3 contains 23 residues. After removal of 4 bases from V and 4 bases from J, the junction contained 29 bases not matched to a gene. The germline V gene encodes CDR1 LGHNA and CDR2 YNFKEQ. The CDR3 nucleotides read TGTGCCAGCAGCCTGCAGGAGGCGGTCCGGGACAGGGGGGTGGGAGGGCCCCGAGAGACCCAGTACTTC. Its translation is CASSLQEAVRDRGVGGPRETQYF.

The chain carries TRBV11-2 and TRBJ2-5; a weak D match, TRBD1 (5 bases). The CDR3 is made up of 15 amino acids. From germline, CDR1 is SGHAT and CDR2 FQNNGV. Deletions cut 0 bases from V and 4 bases from J, with 12 bases between. CDR3 amino acids: CASSLDSGYPETQYF. The DNA of the CDR3 is TGTGCCAGCAGCTTAGATTCAGGGTACCCAGAGACCCAGTACTTC.

V and J are TRBV5-1 and TRBJ2-2, with D tentatively TRBD1 (6 bases). The CDR3 runs to 15 residues. Trimming took 5 bases from V and 0 from J, leaving 11 bases between them. Per germline, CDR1 SGHRS and CDR2 YFSETQ. The CDR3 spells CASSLRDTNTGELFF. The CDR3, as DNA: TGCGCCAGCAGTCTACGGGACACGAACACCGGGGAGCTGTTTTTT.

The CDR3 DNA reads TGTGCCACCAGCAGAGAGCAGGGGACAGTCGTAAACAATGAGCAGTTCTTC. Translated, it gives CATSREQGTVVNNEQFF. The chain employs TRBV15 and TRBJ2-1; TRBD1 aligns across 7 bases. Germline CDR1 LNHNV, CDR2 YYDKDF (reference sequence). The junction had 10 bases not matched to a gene; V was cut back by 0 bases and J by 5 bases. The CDR3 is 17 amino acids.

The chain employs TRBV19 and TRBJ2-4, with D possibly TRBD2 on 6 matching bases. Trimming cost V 6 bases and J 0 bases, with 12 bases left between them. Germline V gene sequence: CDR1 LNHDA, CDR2 SQIVND (reference sequence). There are 15 residues in the CDR3. As DNA, the CDR3 is TGTGCCAGTAGCGGGGGATTTATAGCCAAAAACATTCAGTACTTC. Its translation: CASSGGFIAKNIQYF. Supplemented by reference TRBV19 and TRBJ2-4, the full variable domain reads DGGITQSPKYLFRKEGQNVTLSCEQNLNHDAMYWYRQDPGQGLRLIYYSQIVNDFQKGDIAEGYSVSREKKESFPLTVTSAQKNPTAFYLCASSGGFIAKNIQYFGAGTRLSVL.

The chain recombines TRBV5-1 with TRBJ2-7; 9 nucleotides line up with TRBD1. Germline CDR1 SGHRS, CDR2 YFSETQ. CDR3 length: 17 amino acids. The V gene end was trimmed by 0 bases and the J gene end by 1 base; junction bases not matched to a gene: 8. CDR3 nucleotides: TGCGCCAGCAGCTTGGTACAGACCGGGACAGGGTCCTACGAGCAGTACTTC. This sequence encodes CASSLVQTGTGSYEQYF.

V and J are TRBV4-1 and TRBJ2-5; D gene uncertain. CDR3 size: 15 residues. V gave up 3 bases and J gave up 5 bases, with 16 bases separating them. CDR1 is MGHRA and CDR2 is YSYEKL in the germline V gene. In DNA form, the CDR3 reads TGCGCCAGCAGCCAGGGGATCGTGGGGTGGGAGACCCAGTACTTC. Its translation: CASSQGIVGWETQYF.

The chain links TRBV13 to TRBJ2-2, with D perhaps TRBD1 (5 bases). CDR3 length: 14 residues. Germline assignment: CDR1 PRHDT and CDR2 FYEKMQ (reference sequence). V was clipped by 3 bases and J by 7 bases, with 12 bases between them. The CDR3 loop reads CASSFAPRVGELFF. Here the CDR3 DNA reads TGTGCCAGCAGCTTTGCACCCAGGGTCGGGGAGCTGTTTTTT.

This rearrangement joins TRBV7-6 to TRBJ2-3; the D gene is possibly TRBD1 (5 bases). V lost 2 bases, J lost 1 base, and 25 bases lay in between. Per germline, CDR1 SGHVS and CDR2 FNYEAQ. This CDR3 has 20 amino acids. CDR3 protein: CASSLKNPGQMFMGTDTQYF. The DNA for the CDR3 is TGTGCCAGCAGCTTAAAGAACCCTGGACAAATGTTTATGGGCACAGATACGCAGTATTTT.

V gene TRBV27 combines with J gene TRBJ2-7; D remains unclear. Matching the DNA end better, TRBJ2-1 makes the J call doubtful. Germline V gene data show CDR1 as MNHEY and CDR2 as SMNVEV (reference sequence). This CDR3 is 14 amino acids long. In DNA form, the CDR3 reads TGTGCCAGCAGTCCTAACCCCCCTAACAATGAGCAGTTCTTC. It codes for CASSPNPPNNEQFF.

This sequence joins TRBV6-5 and TRBJ1-2; TRBD1 aligns across 7 bases. The junction had 9 bases not matched to a gene; V was cut back by 7 bases and J by 4 bases. Germline V gene data show CDR1 as MNHEY and CDR2 as SVGAGI. The CDR3 spans 14 residues. The CDR3 DNA sequence: TGTGCCAGCACCCCCTCCCGGGACAGCTATGGCTACACCTTC. This codes for CASTPSRDSYGYTF.

This clone came up a few times. This chain connects TRBV28 to TRBJ1-1; D not certain. Deletions cut 5 bases from V and 1 base from J, with 17 bases between. The germline CDR1 and CDR2 sequences are MDHEN and SYDVKM. The CDR3 has 16 amino acids. The CDR3 sequence is CASSRRQAFRNTEAFF. CDR3 in DNA: TGTGCCAGCAGTCGCCGCCAGGCCTTTAGGAACACTGAAGCTTTCTTT. The full variable domain, its missing parts supplied by reference TRBV28 and TRBJ1-1, is DVKVTQSSRYLVKRTGEKVFLECVQDMDHENMFWYRQDPGLGLRLIYFSYDVKMKEKGDIPEGYSVSREKKERFSLILESASTNQTSMYLCASSRRQAFRNTEAFFGQGTRLTVV.

This rearrangement joins TRBV15 to TRBJ1-2; TRBD1 is a possible D gene (5 bases). CDR1 and CDR2 (germline): LNHNV, YYDKDF (reference sequence). The V end was cut by 1 base, the J end by 8 bases, with 17 bases between. The length of the CDR3 is 15 residues. CDR3 amino acids: CATSRAGSPSGGYTF. In DNA form, the CDR3 reads TGTGCCACCAGCAGAGCAGGGAGTCCCTCGGGCGGCTACACCTTC. Full variable domain (remainder filled in from reference TRBV15 and TRBJ1-2): DAMVIQNPRYQVTQFGKPVTLSCSQTLNHNVMYWYQQKSSQAPKLLFHYYDKDFNNEADTPDNFQSRRPNTSFCFLDIRSPGLGDTAMYLCATSRAGSPSGGYTFGSGTRLTVV.

This chain connects TRBV2 to TRBJ2-3; 10 positions match TRBD2. This CDR3 has 19 amino acids. Losses at the gene ends were 4 bases for V and 2 bases for J; bases not matched to a gene: 15. In germline, CDR1 is SNHLY, CDR2 FYNNEI. The CDR3 protein is CASSGARSGLATITDTQYF. CDR3 DNA: TGTGCCAGCAGTGGAGCCAGATCGGGACTAGCGACCATCACAGATACGCAGTATTTT.

CDR3 region: CASSPHHKKGSYEQYF. The CDR3 region has the DNA TGTGCCAGCAGCCCCCACCATAAGAAGGGCTCCTACGAGCAGTACTTC. The chain employs TRBV7-8 and TRBJ2-7; D not resolved. Germline values: CDR1 SGHVS, CDR2 FQNEAQ. The CDR3 is 16 amino acids. V was trimmed by 5 bases and J by 0 bases, leaving 17 bases between them.

This clone was found once. This sequence joins TRBV19 and TRBJ2-7; possible D gene TRBD2, 6 bases. Germline CDR1 and CDR2: LNHDA and SQIVND (reference sequence). V was pared by 1 base and J by 6 bases, with 19 bases between. This CDR3 spans 16 amino acids. The CDR3 loop reads CASSIVRRGQPGEQYF. CDR3 nucleotides: TGTGCCAGTAGTATAGTCCGGAGGGGCCAGCCCGGCGAGCAGTACTTC. The complete variable domain, with remaining parts taken from reference TRBV19 and TRBJ2-7, reads DGGITQSPKYLFRKEGQNVTLSCEQNLNHDAMYWYRQDPGQGLRLIYYSQIVNDFQKGDIAEGYSVSREKKESFPLTVTSAQKNPTAFYLCASSIVRRGQPGEQYFGPGTRLTVT.

The rearrangement joins TRBV11-3 to TRBJ2-7, with 10 bases matching TRBD1. The CDR3 totals 15 residues. J lost 3 bases, V lost 5 bases, and 7 bases had no gene match. Germline V gives CDR1 SGHNT, CDR2 YENEEA. Written as DNA, the CDR3 is TGTGCCAGCAGCCCCGCGGGACAGGGGAACTACGAGCAGTACTTC. This encodes CASSPAGQGNYEQYF.

The chain joins TRBV19 to TRBJ2-2, with D perhaps TRBD1 or TRBD2 (6 bases each). The V end was cut by 3 bases, the J end by 3 bases, with 11 bases between. The CDR3 runs to 15 residues. Per germline, CDR1 LNHDA and CDR2 SQIVND (reference sequence). Here the CDR3 reads CASSIRGLYTGELFF. CDR3 nucleotides: TGTGCCAGTAGTATCAGGGGACTCTACACCGGGGAGCTGTTTTTT. Using reference TRBV19 and TRBJ2-2 for the parts outside the CDR3, the full variable domain is DGGITQSPKYLFRKEGQNVTLSCEQNLNHDAMYWYRQDPGQGLRLIYYSQIVNDFQKGDIAEGYSVSREKKESFPLTVTSAQKNPTAFYLCASSIRGLYTGELFFGEGSRLTVL.

The rearrangement uses TRBV28 and TRBJ1-5; 8 bases agree with TRBD1. CDR1 and CDR2 (germline): MDHEN, SYDVKM. CDR3 size: 19 residues. With 3 bases clipped from V and 0 bases from J, the junction kept 13 bases outside the gene matches. The CDR3 nucleotides read TGTGCCAGCAGTTTCCACCTAGGGACAGGTGGCTATAGCAATCAGCCCCAGCATTTT. This encodes CASSFHLGTGGYSNQPQHF. The full variable domain, completed using reference TRBV28 and TRBJ1-5, is DVKVTQSSRYLVKRTGEKVFLECVQDMDHENMFWYRQDPGLGLRLIYFSYDVKMKEKGDIPEGYSVSREKKERFSLILESASTNQTSMYLCASSFHLGTGGYSNQPQHFGDGTRLSIL.

CDR3 region: CASSQDNSNEKLFF. CDR3 DNA: TGTGCCAGCAGCCAAGATAACAGCAATGAAAAACTGTTTTTT. V is TRBV4-2 and J is TRBJ1-4; D uncertain. V lost 0 bases, J lost 5 bases, and 7 bases lay in between. The CDR3 runs 14 residues. Germline V gene sequence: CDR1 LGHNA, CDR2 YNFKEQ.

V gene TRBV7-2 combines with J gene TRBJ2-4; D tentatively reads TRBD1 or TRBD2 (5 bases each). This CDR3 contains 16 residues. Trimming pared 6 bases from V and 1 base from J, leaving 16 bases between. Germline CDR1 and CDR2: SGHTA and FQGNSA. The CDR3 reads CASSPGPARAKNIQYF. CDR3 DNA: TGTGCCAGCAGTCCGGGACCGGCGAGGGCCAAAAACATTCAGTACTTC.

The chain uses TRBV7-2 and TRBJ1-2; D not certain. This CDR3 region has 17 residues. V dropped 2 bases and J dropped 5 bases, with 21 bases sitting between them. Germline V gives CDR1 SGHTA, CDR2 FQGNSA. The CDR3, as DNA: TGTGCCAGCAGCTTAATCATAACCGACCCCGCCGGGTATGGCTACACCTTC. It yields the protein CASSLIITDPAGYGYTF.

The genes are TRBV7-3 and TRBJ2-1, with D tentatively TRBD2 (6 bases). Trimming left V 5 bases short and J 8 bases short, with 19 bases between. Germline V gene data show CDR1 as SGHTA and CDR2 as FQGTGA. The CDR3 sequence is 15 residues long. The CDR3 sequence: CASSPTSRRFDEQFF. In DNA form, the CDR3 reads TGTGCCAGCAGCCCTACTAGCCGGAGGTTCGATGAGCAGTTCTTC.

This clone came up once. The gene calls are TRBV6-1 and TRBJ2-7, with a tentative D call TRBD1 (6 bases). V lost 2 bases and J 0 bases, leaving 20 bases between the germline ends. Looked up from germline, CDR1 is MNHNS and CDR2 is SASEGT. The CDR3 extends over 18 amino acids. CDR3 bases: TGTGCCAGCAGTGAAAGGTTTGAGGGTGGGGACATCTCCTACGAGCAGTACTTC. Its translation: CASSERFEGGDISYEQYF.